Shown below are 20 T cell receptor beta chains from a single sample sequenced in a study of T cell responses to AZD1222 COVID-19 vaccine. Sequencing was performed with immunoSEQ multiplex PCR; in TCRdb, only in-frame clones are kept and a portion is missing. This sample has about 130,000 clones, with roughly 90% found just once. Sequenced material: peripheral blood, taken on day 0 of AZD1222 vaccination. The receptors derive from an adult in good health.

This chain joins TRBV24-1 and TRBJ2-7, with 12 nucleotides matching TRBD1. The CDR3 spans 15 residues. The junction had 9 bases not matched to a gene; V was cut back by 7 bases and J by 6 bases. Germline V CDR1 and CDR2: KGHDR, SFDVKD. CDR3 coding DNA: TGTGCCACCAGAGCCGGGACAGGGGGCTTCGTCGAGCAGTACTTC. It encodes CATRAGTGGFVEQYF.

DNA of the CDR3: TGTGCCAGCAGTGCTGAGACTGTCGTAAGGGGGCAAGCTTTCTTT. Translated: CASSAETVVRGQAFF. The V and J genes are TRBV25-1 and TRBJ1-1, with 7 bases fitting TRBD1. The germline gives CDR1 MGHDK, CDR2 SYGVNS. The trim removed 4 bases at V and 9 bases at J, leaving 14 bases unmatched. The CDR3 totals 15 residues.

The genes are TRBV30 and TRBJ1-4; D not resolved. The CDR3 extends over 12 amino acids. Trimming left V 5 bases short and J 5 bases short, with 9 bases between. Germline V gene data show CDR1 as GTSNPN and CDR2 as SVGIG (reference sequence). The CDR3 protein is CAWSDINEKLFF. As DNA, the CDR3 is TGTGCCTGGTCCGACATAAATGAAAAACTGTTTTTT.

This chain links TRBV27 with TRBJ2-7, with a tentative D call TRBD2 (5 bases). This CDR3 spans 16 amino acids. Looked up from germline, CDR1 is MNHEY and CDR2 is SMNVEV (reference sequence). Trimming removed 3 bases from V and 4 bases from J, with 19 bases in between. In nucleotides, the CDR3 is TGTGCCAGCAGTTTGATTATAGGCCTCAGGAGGTACGAGCAGTACTTC. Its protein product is CASSLIIGLRRYEQYF.

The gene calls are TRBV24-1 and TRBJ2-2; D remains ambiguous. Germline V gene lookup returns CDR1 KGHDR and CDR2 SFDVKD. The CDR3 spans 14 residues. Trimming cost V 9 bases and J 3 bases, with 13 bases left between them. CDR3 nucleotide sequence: TGTGCCACCCGTAGTAGTATGGACACCGGGGAGCTGTTTTTT. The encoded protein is CATRSSMDTGELFF.

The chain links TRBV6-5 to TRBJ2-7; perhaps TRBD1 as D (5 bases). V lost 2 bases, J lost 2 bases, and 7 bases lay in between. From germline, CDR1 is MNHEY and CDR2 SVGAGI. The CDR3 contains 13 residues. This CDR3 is CASSYMTAYEQYF. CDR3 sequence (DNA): TGTGCCAGCAGTTACATGACAGCCTACGAGCAGTACTTC.

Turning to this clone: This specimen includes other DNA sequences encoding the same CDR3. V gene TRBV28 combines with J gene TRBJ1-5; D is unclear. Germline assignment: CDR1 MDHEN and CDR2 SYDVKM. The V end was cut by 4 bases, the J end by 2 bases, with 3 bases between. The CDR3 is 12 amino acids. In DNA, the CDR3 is TGTGCCAGCAGTTGGGGCAATCAGCCCCAGCATTTT. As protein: CASSWGNQPQHF.

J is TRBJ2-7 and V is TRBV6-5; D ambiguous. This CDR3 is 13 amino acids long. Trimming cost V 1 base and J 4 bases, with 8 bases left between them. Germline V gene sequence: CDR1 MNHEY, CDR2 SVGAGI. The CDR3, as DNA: TGTGCCAGCAGTTACTATATGGGGTACGAGCAGTACTTC. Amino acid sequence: CASSYYMGYEQYF.

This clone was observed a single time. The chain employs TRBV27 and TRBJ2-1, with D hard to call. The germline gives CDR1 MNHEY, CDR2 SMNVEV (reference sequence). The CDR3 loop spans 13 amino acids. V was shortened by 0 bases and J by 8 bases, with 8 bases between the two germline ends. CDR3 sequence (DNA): TGTGCCAGCAGTTTATCGTATCTCCATGAGCAGTTCTTC. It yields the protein CASSLSYLHEQFF.

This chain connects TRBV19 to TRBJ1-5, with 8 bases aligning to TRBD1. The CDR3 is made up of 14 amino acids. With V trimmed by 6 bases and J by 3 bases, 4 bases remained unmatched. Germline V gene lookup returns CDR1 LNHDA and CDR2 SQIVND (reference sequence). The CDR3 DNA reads TGTGCCAGTAGGTCAGGGGGCTACAATCAGCCCCAGCATTTT. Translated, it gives CASRSGGYNQPQHF.

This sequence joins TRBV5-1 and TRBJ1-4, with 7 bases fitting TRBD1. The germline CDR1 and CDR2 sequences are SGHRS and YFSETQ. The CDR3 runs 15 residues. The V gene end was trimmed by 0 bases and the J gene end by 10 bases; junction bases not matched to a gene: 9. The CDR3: CASSLGDSDLGKLFF. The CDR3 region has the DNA TGCGCCAGCAGCTTGGGGGACAGCGACCTTGGAAAACTGTTTTTT.

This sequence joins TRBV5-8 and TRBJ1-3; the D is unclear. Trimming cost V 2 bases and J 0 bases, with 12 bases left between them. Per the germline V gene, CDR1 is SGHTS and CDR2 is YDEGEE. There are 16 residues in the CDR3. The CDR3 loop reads CASSFSRWSSGNTIYF. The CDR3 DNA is TGTGCCAGCAGCTTTAGTCGGTGGAGCTCTGGAAACACCATATATTTT.

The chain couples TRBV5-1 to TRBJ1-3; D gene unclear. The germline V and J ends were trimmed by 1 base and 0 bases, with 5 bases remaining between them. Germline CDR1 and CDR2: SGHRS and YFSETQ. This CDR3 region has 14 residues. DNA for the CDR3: TGCGCCAGCAGCTTGACTGACTCTGGAAACACCATATATTTT. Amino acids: CASSLTDSGNTIYF.

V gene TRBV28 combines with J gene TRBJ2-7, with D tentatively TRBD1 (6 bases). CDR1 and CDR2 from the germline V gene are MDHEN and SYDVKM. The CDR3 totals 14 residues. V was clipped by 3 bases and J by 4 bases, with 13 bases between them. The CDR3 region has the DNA TGTGCCAGCAGTTTTTTACAGGGTGCTTACGAGCAGTACTTC. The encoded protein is CASSFLQGAYEQYF.

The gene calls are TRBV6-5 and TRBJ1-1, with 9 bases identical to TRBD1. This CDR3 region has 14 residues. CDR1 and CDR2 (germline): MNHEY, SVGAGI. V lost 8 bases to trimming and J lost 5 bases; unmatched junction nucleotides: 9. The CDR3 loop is CASGTGTGITEAFF. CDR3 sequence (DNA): TGTGCCAGCGGGACAGGGACAGGGATTACTGAAGCTTTCTTT.

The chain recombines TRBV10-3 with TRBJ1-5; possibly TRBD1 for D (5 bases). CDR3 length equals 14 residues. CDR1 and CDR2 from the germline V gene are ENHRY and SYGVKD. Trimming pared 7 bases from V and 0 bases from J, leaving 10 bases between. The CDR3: CAIKGAYSNQPQHF. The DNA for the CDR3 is TGTGCCATCAAAGGGGCCTATAGCAATCAGCCCCAGCATTTT.

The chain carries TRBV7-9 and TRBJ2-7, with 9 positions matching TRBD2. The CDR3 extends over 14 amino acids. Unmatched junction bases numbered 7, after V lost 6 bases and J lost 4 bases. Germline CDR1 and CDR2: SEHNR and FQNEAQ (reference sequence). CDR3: CASSIAGAVYEQYF. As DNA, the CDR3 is TGTGCCAGCAGTATAGCGGGAGCGGTTTACGAGCAGTACTTC.

CDR3 DNA sequence: TGTGCCACCAGCACCCGCGGGAATGGGGTGTGGAATGAGCAGTTCTTC. Its protein is CATSTRGNGVWNEQFF. This chain connects TRBV15 to TRBJ2-1; D may be TRBD2 (6 bases). The germline V gene has CDR1 LNHNV and CDR2 YYDKDF (reference sequence). The CDR3 sequence is 16 residues long. Trimming cost V 4 bases and J 7 bases, with 20 bases left between them.

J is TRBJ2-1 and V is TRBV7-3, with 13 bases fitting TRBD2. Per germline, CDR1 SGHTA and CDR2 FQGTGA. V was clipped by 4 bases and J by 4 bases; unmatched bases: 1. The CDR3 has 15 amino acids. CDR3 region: CASSWGLAGYNEQFF. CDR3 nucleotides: TGTGCCAGCAGCTGGGGACTAGCGGGATACAATGAGCAGTTCTTC. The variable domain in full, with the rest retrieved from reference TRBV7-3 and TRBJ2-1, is GAGVSQTPSNKVTEKGKYVELRCDPISGHTALYWYRQSLGQGPEFLIYFQGTGAADDSGLPNDRFFAVRPEGSVSTLKIQRTERGDSAVYLCASSWGLAGYNEQFFGPGTRLTVL.

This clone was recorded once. The CDR3 sequence is CASSKVTDERGYTF. CDR3 DNA sequence: TGTGCCAGCAGCAAAGTGACAGATGAACGTGGCTACACCTTC. The chain recombines TRBV21-1 with TRBJ1-2; the table's D call, TRBD1, was not checked against the DNA. TRBV21-1 is an annotated pseudogene. There are 14 residues in the CDR3.